This entry concerns a single TCR beta chain. This may be a read error, as it is one base from a much larger clone. The sample belongs to a study of Graves' ophthalmopathy and Graves' hyperthyroidism. CDR3 regions of TCR beta were amplified from RNA transcripts. The first-round RT-PCR employed HTBI primers together with the Qiagen OneStep RT-PCR kit. A multiplex PCR was then performed as the second round. Each CDR3 protein is one row after TCRdb ran MiXCR on the multiplex PCR reads. The data show hundreds of thousands of distinct CDR3 sequences, with approximately 15% seen just once and roughly 7% held by the top ten. Looked up from germline, CDR1 is SGHRS and CDR2 is YFSETQ. The CDR3 has 14 amino acids.

This sequence originates from a woman aged 18-30 years with stable Graves' hyperthyroidism. The chain employs TRBV5-1 and TRBJ1-1; D remains unclear. Sequencing was carried out using peripheral blood. The CDR3 DNA reads TGCGCCAGCAGCTTGGCTTGGGTAGGCACTGAAGCTGTCTTT. Residues: CASSLAWVGTEAVF.